Listed below are T cell receptor beta chains from one sample, sequenced in a study of T cells after yellow fever vaccination. TCRdb redid the calling of the 5' RACE reads with MiXCR, one entry per CDR3 protein. The sample yields 250,000 to 400,000 distinct CDR3 sequences, about 4.5% seen once. The source material was PBMCs, sampled 15 days after the yellow fever booster vaccination. These receptor sequences come from a man aged 18 to 30 who received the YFV17D yellow fever vaccine. CDR3s include the opening cysteine and the closing phenylalanine or tryptophan. The D gene is left open where the match is weak. Not every row has a clone size; where given, it reads once, few, many or a size class.

j_call: TRBJ2-2
v_call: TRBV5-1
clone_size: many
d_call: -
cdr3_nt: TGCGCCAGCAGCTACTGGAGTTTGGACACCGGGGAGCTGTTTTTT
cdr3_aa: CASSYWSLDTGELFF

j_call: TRBJ1-2
v_call: TRBV7-2
clone_size: few
d_call: TRBD1
cdr3_nt: TGTGCCAGCAGCCCCCGACAGGGAACTAACTATGGCTACACCTTC
cdr3_aa: CASSPRQGTNYGYTF

j_call: TRBJ2-5
v_call: TRBV7-3
clone_size: many
d_call: -
cdr3_nt: TGTGCCAGCAGCTTAATGGCCGGGACTGTTGAGACCCAGTACTTC
cdr3_aa: CASSLMAGTVETQYF

j_call: TRBJ1-2
v_call: TRBV4-2
clone_size: many
d_call: -
cdr3_nt: TGTGCCAGCAGCCAAGATCGCGGGGACTATGGCTACACCTTC
cdr3_aa: CASSQDRGDYGYTF

j_call: TRBJ1-2
v_call: TRBV5-1
clone_size: few
d_call: -
cdr3_nt: TGCGCCAGCAGCCCCGAATATCGAGGCTTTTATGGCTATGGCTACACCTTC
cdr3_aa: CASSPEYRGFYGYGYTF

j_call: TRBJ2-5
v_call: TRBV5-1
clone_size: many
d_call: -
cdr3_nt: TGCGCCAGCAGCTTTGGGGAGAACCAAGAGACCCAGTACTTC
cdr3_aa: CASSFGENQETQYF

j_call: TRBJ2-7
v_call: TRBV6-5
clone_size: many
d_call: -
cdr3_nt: TGTGCCAGCAGACCCTCCCTAGCGAGCCACGAGCAGTACTTC
cdr3_aa: CASRPSLASHEQYF

j_call: TRBJ2-4
v_call: TRBV10-3
clone_size: -
d_call: -
cdr3_nt: TGTGCCATCAGCACGCAGGGGGCCAAAAACATTCAGTACTTC
cdr3_aa: CAISTQGAKNIQYF

j_call: TRBJ2-4
v_call: TRBV5-1
clone_size: -
d_call: TRBD1
cdr3_nt: TGCGCCAGCAGCCCCCAGGAGGGACAGGGTATGGACATTCAGTACTTC
cdr3_aa: CASSPQEGQGMDIQYF

j_call: TRBJ2-3
v_call: TRBV14
clone_size: -
d_call: -
cdr3_nt: TGTGCCAGCAGCCAAGGGCACACAGATACGCAGTATTTT
cdr3_aa: CASSQGHTDTQYF

j_call: TRBJ2-5
v_call: TRBV29-1
clone_size: few
d_call: -
cdr3_nt: TGCAGCGTTGAAGATCGCGACAGGGAGACCCAGTACTTC
cdr3_aa: CSVEDRDRETQYF

j_call: TRBJ1-5
v_call: TRBV12-3/TRBV12-4
clone_size: few
d_call: -
cdr3_nt: TGTGCCAGCAGTTTAAGGCTCCGGGGGAACAATCAGCCCCAGCATTTT
cdr3_aa: CASSLRLRGNNQPQHF

j_call: TRBJ2-7
v_call: TRBV6-5
clone_size: many
d_call: TRBD1
cdr3_nt: TGTGCCAGCAGAGCACGACAGGGGAGGAACGAGCAGTACTTC
cdr3_aa: CASRARQGRNEQYF

j_call: TRBJ1-6
v_call: TRBV12-3/TRBV12-4
clone_size: many
d_call: -
cdr3_nt: TGTGCCAGCAGCCTCGGCCAACAGGGCTCACCCCTCCACTTT
cdr3_aa: CASSLGQQGSPLHF

j_call: TRBJ1-5
v_call: TRBV5-5
clone_size: many
d_call: -
cdr3_nt: TGTGCCAGCAGCTTGGAATGGGGCCAGCCCCAGCATTTT
cdr3_aa: CASSLEWGQPQHF

j_call: TRBJ1-5
v_call: TRBV5-6
clone_size: many
d_call: -
cdr3_nt: TGTGCCAGCAGTTCCTTTTCGGGCAATCAGCCCCAGCATTTT
cdr3_aa: CASSSFSGNQPQHF